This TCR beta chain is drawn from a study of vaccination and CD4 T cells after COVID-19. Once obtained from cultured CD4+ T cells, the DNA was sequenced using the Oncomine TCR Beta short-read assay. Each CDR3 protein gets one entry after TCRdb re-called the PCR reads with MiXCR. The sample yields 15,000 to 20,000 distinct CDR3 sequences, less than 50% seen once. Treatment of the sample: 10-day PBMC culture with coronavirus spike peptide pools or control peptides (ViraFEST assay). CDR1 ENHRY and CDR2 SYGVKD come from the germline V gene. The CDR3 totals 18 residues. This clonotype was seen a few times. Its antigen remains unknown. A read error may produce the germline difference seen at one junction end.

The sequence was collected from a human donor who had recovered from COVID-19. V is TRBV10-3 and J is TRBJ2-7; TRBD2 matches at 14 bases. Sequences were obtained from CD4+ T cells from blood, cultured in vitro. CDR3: CASSFEARTSGRPYEQYF. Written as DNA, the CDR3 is TGTGCCAGCAGTTTCGAAGCTCGGACTAGCGGGAGGCCCTATGAGCAGTACTTC.